This TCR beta chain was profiled in a study of blood T cell repertoires in COVID-19. At the level of the study: From the United States, Italy and Spain came samples of acute and convalescent COVID-19. The cDNA or gDNA used as material had been derived from T cells, B-cell-depleted T cells, or PBMCs.

This clone came up a few times. In the authors' methods: Counts of nucleated cells, estimated from reference gene primer amplification, were obtained. The table came from immunoSEQ multiplex PCR; TCRdb's copy has only in-frame clones and leaves some out. That table gives V, J and clone size, and the DNA gave D and trimming. The data hold some 150,000 clones, with just under 90% observed a single time. CDR1 is MNHEY, CDR2 SVGAGI, per germline. V gave up 6 bases and J gave up 9 bases, with 9 bases separating them. This CDR3 contains 12 residues. Sequencing was carried out using peripheral blood. V is TRBV6-5 and J is TRBJ1-6, with a possible D match to TRBD1 (5 bases). The source of this sequence is a woman in her 40s with acute or convalescent COVID-19. CDR3 region: CASRRGGSPLHF. The CDR3 nucleotides read TGTGCCAGCAGGAGGGGAGGTTCACCCCTCCACTTT.